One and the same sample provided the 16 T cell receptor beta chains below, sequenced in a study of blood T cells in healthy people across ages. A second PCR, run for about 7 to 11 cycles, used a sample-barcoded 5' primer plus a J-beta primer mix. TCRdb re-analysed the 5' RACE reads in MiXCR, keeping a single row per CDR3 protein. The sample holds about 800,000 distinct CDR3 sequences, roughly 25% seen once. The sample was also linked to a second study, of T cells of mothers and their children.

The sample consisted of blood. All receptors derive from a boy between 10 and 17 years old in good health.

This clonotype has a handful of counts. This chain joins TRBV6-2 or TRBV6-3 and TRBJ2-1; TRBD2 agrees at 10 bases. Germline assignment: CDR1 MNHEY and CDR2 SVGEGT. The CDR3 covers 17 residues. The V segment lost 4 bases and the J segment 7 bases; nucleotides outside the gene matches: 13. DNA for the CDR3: TGTGCCAGCAGTTCCCCCGAAGCGGGAGGGACTAGGAATGAGCAGTTCTTC. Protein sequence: CASSSPEAGGTRNEQFF.

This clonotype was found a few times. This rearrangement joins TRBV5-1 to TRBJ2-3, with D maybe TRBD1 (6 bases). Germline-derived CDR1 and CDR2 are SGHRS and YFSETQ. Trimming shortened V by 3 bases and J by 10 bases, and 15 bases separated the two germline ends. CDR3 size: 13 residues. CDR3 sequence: CASSSQGVQPQYF. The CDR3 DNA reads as TGCGCCAGCAGCTCACAGGGCGTTCAACCGCAGTATTTT.

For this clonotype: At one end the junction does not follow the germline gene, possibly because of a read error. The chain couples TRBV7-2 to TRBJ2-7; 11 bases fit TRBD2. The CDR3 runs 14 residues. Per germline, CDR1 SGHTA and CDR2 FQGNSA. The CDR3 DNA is TGTGCCAGCAGCTGGGGACTAGCGGTCTACGAGCCGTACTTC. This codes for CASSWGLAVYEPYF. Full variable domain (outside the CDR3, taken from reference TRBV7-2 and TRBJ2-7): GAGVSQSPSNKVTEKGKDVELRCDPISGHTALYWYRQSLGQGLEFLIYFQGNSAPDKSGLPSDRFSAERTGGSVSTLTIQRTQQEDSAVYLCASSWGLAVYEPYFGPGTRLTVT.

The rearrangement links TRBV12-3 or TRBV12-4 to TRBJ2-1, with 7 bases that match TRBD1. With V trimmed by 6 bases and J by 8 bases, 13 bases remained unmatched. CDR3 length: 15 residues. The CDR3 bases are TGTGCCAGCAGGCCGACTCTGGACAGGTTGCATGAGCAGTTCTTC. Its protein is CASRPTLDRLHEQFF.

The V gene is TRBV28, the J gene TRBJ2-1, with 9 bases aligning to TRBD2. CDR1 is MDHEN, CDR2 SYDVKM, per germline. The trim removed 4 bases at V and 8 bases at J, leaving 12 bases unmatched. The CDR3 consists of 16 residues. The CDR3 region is CASSSGWRGGLDEQFF. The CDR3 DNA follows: TGTGCCAGCAGTTCAGGGTGGCGGGGGGGCCTTGATGAGCAGTTCTTC.

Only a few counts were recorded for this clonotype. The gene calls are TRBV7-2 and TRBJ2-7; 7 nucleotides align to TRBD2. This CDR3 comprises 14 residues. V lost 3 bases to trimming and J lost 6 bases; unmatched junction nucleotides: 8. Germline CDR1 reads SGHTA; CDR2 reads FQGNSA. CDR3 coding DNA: TGTGCCAGCAGCTTCCGGCGGGGGAGGTTCGAGCAGTACTTC. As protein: CASSFRRGRFEQYF.

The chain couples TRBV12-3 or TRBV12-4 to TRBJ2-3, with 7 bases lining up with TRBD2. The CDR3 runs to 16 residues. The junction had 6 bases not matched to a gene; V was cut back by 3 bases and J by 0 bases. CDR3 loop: CASSFAGDFSTDTQYF. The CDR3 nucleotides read TGTGCCAGCAGTTTCGCGGGGGACTTCAGCACAGATACGCAGTATTTT.

The CDR3 sequence: CASSEAVQGVTDTQYF. In nucleotides, the CDR3 is TGTGCCAGCAGTGAAGCGGTACAGGGCGTCACAGATACGCAGTATTTT. The chain is built from TRBV2 and TRBJ2-3; possibly TRBD1 for D (6 bases). Germline CDR1 is SNHLY and CDR2 is FYNNEI. V lost 0 bases and J 2 bases, leaving 12 bases between the germline ends. The CDR3 covers 16 residues.

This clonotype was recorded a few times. As DNA, the CDR3 is TGCAGTGCTAGAGATTTAGCCGAGACATACAATGAGCAGTTCTTC. It yields the protein CSARDLAETYNEQFF. The V gene is TRBV20-1, the J gene TRBJ2-1; D is unclear. V lost 0 bases and J 4 bases, leaving 13 bases between the germline ends. The CDR3 contains 15 residues. The germline gives CDR1 DFQATT, CDR2 SNEGSKA (reference sequence).

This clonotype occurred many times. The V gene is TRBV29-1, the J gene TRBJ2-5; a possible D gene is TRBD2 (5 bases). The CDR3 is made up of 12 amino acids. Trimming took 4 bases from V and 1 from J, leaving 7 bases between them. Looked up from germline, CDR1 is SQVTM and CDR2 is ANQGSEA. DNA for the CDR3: TGCAGCGTTGTCGGGATCCAAGAGACCCAGTACTTC. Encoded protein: CSVVGIQETQYF. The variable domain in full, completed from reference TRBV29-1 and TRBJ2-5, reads SAVISQKPSRDICQRGTSLTIQCQVDSQVTMMFWYRQQPGQSLTLIATANQGSEATYESGFVIDKFPISRPNLTFSTLTVSNMSPEDSSIYLCSVVGIQETQYFGPGTRLLVL.

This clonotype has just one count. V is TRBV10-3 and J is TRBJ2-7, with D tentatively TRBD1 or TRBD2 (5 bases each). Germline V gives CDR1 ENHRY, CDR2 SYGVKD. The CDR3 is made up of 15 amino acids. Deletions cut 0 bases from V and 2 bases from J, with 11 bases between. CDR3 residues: CAISESLGVPYEQYF. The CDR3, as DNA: TGTGCCATCAGTGAGTCTCTGGGGGTCCCCTACGAGCAGTACTTC.

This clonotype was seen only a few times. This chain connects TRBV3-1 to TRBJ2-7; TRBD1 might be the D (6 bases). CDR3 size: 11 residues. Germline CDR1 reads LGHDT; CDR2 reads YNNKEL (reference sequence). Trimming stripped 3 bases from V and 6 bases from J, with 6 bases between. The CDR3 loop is CASSHRGEQYF. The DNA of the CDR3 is TGTGCCAGCAGCCACAGGGGCGAGCAGTACTTC.

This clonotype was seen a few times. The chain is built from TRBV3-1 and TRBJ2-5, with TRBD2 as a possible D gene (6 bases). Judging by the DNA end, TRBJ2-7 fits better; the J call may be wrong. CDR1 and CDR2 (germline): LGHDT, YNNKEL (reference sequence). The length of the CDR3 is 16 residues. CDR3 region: CASSQDLSGLHYEQYF. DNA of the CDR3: TGTGCCAGCAGCCAAGATTTGTCGGGACTTCACTACGAGCAGTACTTC.

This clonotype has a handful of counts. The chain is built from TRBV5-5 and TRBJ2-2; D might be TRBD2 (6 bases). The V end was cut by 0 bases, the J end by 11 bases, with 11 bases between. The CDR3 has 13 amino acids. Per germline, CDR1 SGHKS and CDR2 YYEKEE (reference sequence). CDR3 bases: TGTGCCAGCAGCTTGGAGGGCGGGACCGAGCTGTTTTTT. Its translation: CASSLEGGTELFF. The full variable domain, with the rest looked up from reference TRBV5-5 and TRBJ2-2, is DAGVTQSPTHLIKTRGQQVTLRCSPISGHKSVSWYQQVLGQGPQFIFQYYEKEERGRGNFPDRFSARQFPNYSSELNVNALLLGDSALYLCASSLEGGTELFFGEGSRLTVL.

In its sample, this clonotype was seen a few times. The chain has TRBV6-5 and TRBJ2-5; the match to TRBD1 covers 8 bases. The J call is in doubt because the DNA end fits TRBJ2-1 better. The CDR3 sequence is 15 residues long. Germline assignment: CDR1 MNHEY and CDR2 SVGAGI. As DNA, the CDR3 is TGTGCCAGCAGTTACTCCGGTCAGGGGGCGCGTGAGCAGTTCTTC. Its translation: CASSYSGQGAREQFF.

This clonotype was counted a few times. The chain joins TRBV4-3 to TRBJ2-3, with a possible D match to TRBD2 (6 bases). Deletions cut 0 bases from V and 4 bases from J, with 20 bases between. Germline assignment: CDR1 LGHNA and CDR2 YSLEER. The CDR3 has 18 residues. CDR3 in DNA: TGCGCCAGCAGCCAAGAAGTAGCGGCTAGGATAAAGCCAGATACGCAGTATTTT. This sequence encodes CASSQEVAARIKPDTQYF.